This TCR beta chain appears in the sequencing data of a study of shared clonotypes between healthy human individuals. Study-level points and caveats: A few donors had around 5% of their naive CD4 clonotypes in common.

Produced via immunoSEQ multiplex PCR; TCRdb's table is partial and in-frame only. The profile shows approximately 2.4 million clones, approximately 96% of them singletons. V lost 0 bases, J lost 14 bases, and 3 bases stayed unmatched. CDR1 and CDR2 from the germline V gene are WNHNN and SYGVQD (reference sequence). The CDR3 runs 13 residues. Remarks on this clone: Its antigen remains unknown.

The sample consisted of naive CD4+ T cells sorted from blood. Regarding subset: CD45RA+ positively selected. This TCR was recovered from a young man in good health. The gene calls are TRBV10-1 and TRBJ2-1; 11 nucleotides align to TRBD2. CDR3 nucleotide sequence: TGCGCCAGCAGTGAGTCGACTAGCGGGGTCAAGTTCTTC. Protein sequence: CASSESTSGVKFF.